The 6 T cell receptor beta chains listed next were all sequenced from one sample in a study of T cells in Graves' hyperthyroidism and ophthalmopathy. RNA transcripts yielded amplified TCR beta CDR3 regions. The HTBI set primed first-round TCR CDR3 RT-PCR. TCRdb re-derived calls from the multiplex PCR reads in MiXCR, one entry per CDR3 protein. The sample contains about 700,000 distinct CDR3 sequences, 14% of which appear only once. Sequencing was performed on blood. These receptors were taken from a woman aged 18-30 years with Graves' hyperthyroidism.

As for this clonotype: Because it lacks the conserved phenylalanine or tryptophan at the end, this CDR3 is likely a read error. This rearrangement joins TRBV5-1 to TRBJ2-7; D remains unclear. Germline CDR1 SGHRS, CDR2 YFSETQ. The CDR3 extends over 11 amino acids. V was clipped by 3 bases and J by 3 bases, with 4 bases between them. CDR3 region: CASSSSYEQYL. The CDR3 nucleotides are TGCGCCAGCAGCTCGAGCTACGAGCAGTACTTA.

This clonotype was recorded many times. The rearrangement links TRBV18 to TRBJ2-1; TRBD2 matches at 7 bases. Germline lookup yields CDR1 KGHSH and CDR2 LQKENI. J lost 5 bases, V lost 0 bases, and 7 bases had no gene match. The CDR3 spans 16 residues. DNA of the CDR3: TGTGCCAGCTCACCACCGGGCGGGAGTTTCCACAATGAGCAGTTCTTC. It encodes CASSPPGGSFHNEQFF. Combining the CDR3 with reference TRBV18 and TRBJ2-1 gives the whole variable domain NAGVMQNPRHLVRRRGQEARLRCSPMKGHSHVYWYRQLPEEGLKFMVYLQKENIIDESGMPKERFSAEFPKEGPSILRIQQVVRGDSAAYFCASSPPGGSFHNEQFFGPGTRLTVL.

The chain links TRBV5-1 to TRBJ1-4; D remains ambiguous. The V gene lost 4 bases and the J gene lost 4 bases, with 8 bases spanning the gap. The CDR3 runs 13 residues. The germline CDR1 and CDR2 sequences are SGHRS and YFSETQ. The CDR3 coding sequence is TGCGCCAGCAGCCCACAGCTTAATGAAAAACTGTTTTTT. Amino acid sequence: CASSPQLNEKLFF.

At least ten counts were recorded for this clonotype. This chain connects TRBV10-3 to TRBJ2-1, with a weak D call TRBD2 (6 bases). V lost 2 bases and J lost 5, with 22 bases in between. This CDR3 has 18 residues. Germline assignment: CDR1 ENHRY and CDR2 SYGVKD. Here the CDR3 DNA reads TGTGCCATCAGTGAGCCGAGTTCCGGTATTGGAGGGAACAATGAGCAGTTCTTC. Translated: CAISEPSSGIGGNNEQFF.

In its sample, this clonotype was seen many times. V usage is TRBV28 and J usage is TRBJ2-3; D not certain. V lost 2 bases to trimming and J lost 0 bases, with 6 bases between them. This CDR3 comprises 14 residues. Germline V gene sequence: CDR1 MDHEN, CDR2 SYDVKM. The CDR3 DNA is TGTGCCAGCAGTTTAGAAGATAGCACAGATACGCAGTATTTT. It encodes CASSLEDSTDTQYF.

This clonotype has at least ten counts. The rearrangement links TRBV2 to TRBJ2-7; D unresolved. This CDR3 region has 13 residues. V shed 2 bases and J shed 6 bases, with 11 bases lying between them. Per germline, CDR1 SNHLY and CDR2 FYNNEI. CDR3 bases: TGTGCCAGCAGTGAAACGTTTAGGAGCGAGCAGTACTTC. Translated, it gives CASSETFRSEQYF.